Following are 5 T cell receptor beta chains from one sample sequenced in a study of T cells after posttransplantation cyclophosphamide. Clones were sequenced by immunoSEQ multiplex PCR, and TCRdb holds only the in-frame ones, with some missing. This table holds more than 20,000 clones, 86% found once. The sequenced sample consisted of PBMCs. Source of these receptors: a woman aged 60-70 years with a blood cancer, CMV-positive, and with a related stem cell donor.

The V call is TRBV4-2, the J call TRBJ2-3, with TRBD2 identical over 7 bases. J gave up 2 bases and V 5 bases, and 4 bases lay outside the gene matches. CDR1 and CDR2 (germline): LGHNA, YNFKEQ. CDR3 length: 14 amino acids. This CDR3 is CASSGAGTTDTQYF. Here the CDR3 DNA reads TGTGCCAGCAGCGGAGCGGGGACCACAGATACGCAGTATTTT.

The chain is built from TRBV5-1 and TRBJ1-2; D might be TRBD1 (5 bases). This CDR3 has 13 residues. Germline V gives CDR1 SGHRS, CDR2 YFSETQ. Trimming cost V 3 bases and J 4 bases, with 10 bases left between them. The CDR3 DNA reads TGCGCCAGCAGCTACGACAGTGGCTATGGCTACACCTTC. Encoded protein: CASSYDSGYGYTF.

The chain couples TRBV7-2 to TRBJ1-6; D might be TRBD1 (5 bases). The CDR3 contains 15 residues. The germline CDR1 and CDR2 sequences are SGHTA and FQGNSA. V was trimmed by 2 bases and J by 10 bases, leaving 15 bases between them. Here the CDR3 DNA reads TGTGCCAGCAGCTTAATGGACCAAGGGGTCTCACCCCTCCACTTT. Translated: CASSLMDQGVSPLHF. The complete variable domain, with remaining parts taken from reference TRBV7-2 and TRBJ1-6, reads GAGVSQSPSNKVTEKGKDVELRCDPISGHTALYWYRQSLGQGLEFLIYFQGNSAPDKSGLPSDRFSAERTGGSVSTLTIQRTQQEDSAVYLCASSLMDQGVSPLHFGNGTRLTVT.

This chain connects TRBV15 to TRBJ2-3, with 11 nucleotides matching TRBD1. Trimming cost V 4 bases and J 1 base; bases outside gene matches: 4. Germline CDR1 LNHNV, CDR2 YYDKDF (reference sequence). This CDR3 spans 16 amino acids. The CDR3 nucleotides read TGTGCCACCAGCAAGGACAGGGGGCAGGGCACAGATACGCAGTATTTT. Protein product: CATSKDRGQGTDTQYF.

The chain carries TRBV23-1 and TRBJ1-4, with D possibly TRBD1 on 6 matching bases. TRBV23-1 is flagged as an ORF with uncertain function. This CDR3 contains 14 residues. Trimming took 10 bases from V and 8 from J, leaving 20 bases between them. CDR3 in amino acids: CATPPSRTEEKLFF. CDR3 DNA: TGCGCCACCCCGCCTTCCCGGACAGAGGAAAAACTGTTTTTT.